These T cell receptor beta chains were read from a single sample in a study of blood T cells in healthy people across ages. TCRdb re-called the 5' RACE reads with MiXCR, one entry per CDR3 protein. The sample lists more than 500,000 distinct CDR3 sequences; about 27% were seen once. In addition, the sample was reused for a study of T cells of mothers and their children.

The sequenced material came from blood. These receptors were collected from a boy younger than 10 in good health. Both conserved end residues are part of each CDR3. The order of the fields is D gene, V gene, J gene, CDR3 protein. A D gene is named only where the DNA matches it firmly.

-	TRBV7-2	TRBJ2-1	CASSLALGQYNEQFF
-	TRBV7-9	TRBJ1-1	CASNLGDTNTEAFF
-	TRBV30	TRBJ2-2	CAWSGTNTGELFF
TRBD1	TRBV7-9	TRBJ1-1	CASSPGQGGNTEAFF
-	TRBV7-9	TRBJ1-1	CASSFTEAFF
-	TRBV29-1	TRBJ2-1	CSVGTAEQFF
TRBD2	TRBV27	TRBJ2-3	CASSLSSAGGDTQYF
TRBD2	TRBV5-1	TRBJ2-7	CASSLERTSGTYEQYF
-	TRBV12-3/TRBV12-4	TRBJ1-1	CASREGWNTEAFF
-	TRBV18	TRBJ1-1	CASSPPGGARPNAEAFF
-	TRBV13	TRBJ2-4	CASSLGRGGILAKNIQYF
-	TRBV5-1	TRBJ2-7	CASGRDTFYEQYF
TRBD1	TRBV20-1	TRBJ2-5	CSATGTGKETQYF
-	TRBV20-1	TRBJ2-5	CSARGRPGLETQYF
-	TRBV12-3/TRBV12-4	TRBJ2-7	CASSPPGPTEQYF
-	TRBV5-6	TRBJ1-2	CASNPGDKGFYGYTF
-	TRBV6-5	TRBJ1-4	CASTRSRGNEKLFF
-	TRBV6-1	TRBJ1-6	CASSEGTPNNSPLHF
-	TRBV4-2	TRBJ2-7	CASSHQRDGSYEQYF
TRBD2	TRBV9	-	CASSAAGVAYNEQFF
-	TRBV29-1	TRBJ1-2	CSVRTANYGYTF
-	TRBV14	TRBJ2-7	CASSEIGWRQSYEQYF
-	TRBV18	TRBJ1-4	CASSPPRATNEKLFF
-	TRBV30	TRBJ1-2	CAWSRYNYGYTF
-	TRBV7-9	TRBJ2-1	CASSLDFGFNEQFF
-	TRBV7-9	TRBJ2-3	CASSRTGSTDTQYF